This record covers a single TCR beta chain. This receptor's antigen is unknown. There are no base qualities to consult, and no much larger clone falls within one base. The cohort consisted of 650 to 850 healthy bone marrow donors. At the time of sampling, every cohort member was nominally healthy, though immune exposures that went unrecorded were likely present. The donor tested CMV seronegative, placing the donor among the roughly 400 seronegative members of the cohort. A peripheral blood sample was provided by each donor, and peripheral blood mononuclear cells were used for TCR beta sequencing. Genomic DNA was extracted from the blood cell samples with the Qiagen DNeasy Blood Extraction Kit. This sample stems from a study of cytomegalovirus exposure and HLA in healthy donors (TCRdb year 2017). For the study in its entirety: According to an earlier analysis of 587 of the donors, about 179 million T cells yielded 90 million to 140 million unique TCR beta sequences and approximately 300 Gb of sequence data. Alongside the repertoire data, information on donor age, sex, ethnicity and CMV serostatus was compiled. Along with the approximately 670-subject first cohort, a separate validation cohort of over a hundred different subjects was used. The study combined high-throughput TCR immunosequencing, statistical association of individual TCRs with disease status, and machine learning to predict cytomegalovirus infection status. Genome-wide SNP genotypes for about 60% of the 666 donors were used in a later genetic analysis, which treated that subset as a discovery cohort. Typing coverage varied by locus: roughly 620-640 donors for A, B, C, DRB1 and DQB1; some 520 for DQA1; approximately 570 for DPA1; roughly 450 for DPB1. On average, around 230,000 unique TCR beta nucleotide sequences were sequenced per donor among 398 genotyped donors of the cohort, with roughly 18% of those sequences being non-productive. Rather than using new phenotypic data, the later analysis identified candidate immune exposures from TCR beta sequences and from how often those sequences occurred across donors. Because of strong linkage in the cohort, a handful of DR-DQ haplotypes were treated as single units for association and clustering. The study used immunosequencing to profile the T cell repertoires of several hundred subjects and linked those repertoires to cytomegalovirus serostatus. The study aimed to test whether signatures of past pathogen exposure could be identified by cataloging public T cell receptors. To study patterns of TCR occurrence, a later analysis re-analyzed previously published TCR beta repertoires from 700 or so donors and added high-resolution HLA genotyping. An earlier analysis of 587 of the donors used high-throughput TCR beta sequencing to judge whether each TCR beta V gene segment behaved as functional or pseudogenic. HLA typing covered class I and class II loci at four-digit resolution. Of the 300 to 500 genotyped donors, 75% to 85% were placed in the genetic ancestry cluster associated with self-reported Caucasian donors. All discovery cohort repertoires had been generated on a single sequencing platform. Around 320 gigabases of sequencing data and tens of millions of unique TCR sequences were included in an early release covering 550 to 650 HLA-typed donors. The study at large found these results: Presence/absence analyses assumed roughly uniform sequencing depth across donors, an assumption that may not hold. In an earlier analysis of around 600 of the donors, most TCR beta V segments appeared in productive rearrangements about 87% or about 30% of the time, broadly matching IMGT annotations. V-gene and J-gene trimming of TCR beta chains was associated with a missense DCLRE1C variant in a later genetic analysis, and the association was replicated in an independent cohort. Some IMGT-functional V segments, including TRBV6-2 and TRBV6-3, could not be told apart with the 87-base-pair reads, so those segments were excluded. Compared with the roughly 710-donor mean, donors in an Asian-associated ancestry cluster had fewer N-insertions in productive TCRs, according to a later genetic analysis. Because counts were too low, about 18 rarely observed V segments, including chromosome 9 orphons, were excluded from the earlier analysis of several hundred of the donors. The classifier was reported to diagnose cytomegalovirus status with high specificity and sensitivity in both the original cohort and the validation cohort. Assigning TCR associations to individual alleles was difficult when HLA alleles, especially DR and DQ, strongly co-occurred. In this cohort, only TCR beta chains were sequenced, and detectable features were limited by the absence of alpha or paired-chain data. According to a later analysis, parvovirus B19, influenza, CMV and Epstein-Barr virus appeared linked to several top co-occurrence clusters. A few of the identified cytomegalovirus-associated TCR beta chains were confirmed in vitro to be specific for cytomegalovirus antigens. According to a later analysis, most CMV-associated TCR beta chains appeared to be HLA-restricted, and the HLA associations seemed to be driven largely by CMV exposure. CMV serostatus was the only immune exposure information available for the cohort. The authors suggested that the approach could potentially be extended to other disease states and immunological phenotypes. Because HLA typing was missing for some donors at each locus, association tests included only the typed subset. According to a later analysis, TCR association rates differed among HLA loci, with DRB1 alleles showing the most associated TCRs and HLA-C alleles showing the fewest. At a false discovery rate of 0.05, a later analysis linked about 17,000 TCR beta sequences to specific HLA alleles. Most TCR sequences were observed very rarely across donors, whereas some public TCRs were present in many individuals. The study gave a list of some 150 TCR beta chains associated with cytomegalovirus. A further reported finding was that TCR beta sequences accurately predicted the HLA-A and HLA-B alleles for most subjects in the first cohort. Compared with equally common non-associated chains, HLA-associated TCR beta chains in a later analysis were more clonally expanded and had lower generation probabilities. A cluster of highly shared sequence variants was judged likely to represent a technical artifact of the sequencing pipeline. Correlated functional status among segregating V segments might be attributable to linkage disequilibrium, but an unknown experimental factor could not be ruled out.

Receptors were amplified or captured by the immunoSEQ multiplex PCR assay. A mixture of 60 forward primers for TCR Vbeta segments and 13 reverse primers for TCR Jbeta segments was used in the multiplex PCR. The CDR3 region of rearranged TCR beta genes was amplified from genomic DNA by a multiplex PCR assay. The amplified TCR beta libraries were sequenced on the Illumina HiSeq System as 87-base-pair reads. As for the authors' bioinformatics: Across the 700 or so repertoires, a later analysis counted tens of millions of unique TCR beta chains, around 11 million of which were shared by at least two donors. To remove PCR and sequencing errors, raw reads were error-corrected and collapsed into unique sequences using a nearest-neighbor algorithm that merged closely related sequences. To assign V, D and J gene segments, CDR3 sequences were aligned to IMGT reference sequences. Each retained sequence needed at least a six-nucleotide match to both a V gene segment and a J gene segment. A rearrangement was called productive if the CDR3 had no stop codons and remained in frame with V and J, and every other rearrangement was called non-productive. Following IMGT convention, CDR3 was defined as the stretch from the second conserved V-encoded cysteine up to the conserved J-encoded phenylalanine. Sequences without an unambiguous match to a single V gene segment were excluded from the earlier analysis of a few hundred of the donors. An earlier analysis of just under 600 of the donors called V segments functional above 56.7% productive rearrangements and segregating when the between-donor standard deviation exceeded 5%. A statistical classification framework was built for diagnosing cytomegalovirus status from the catalog of TCR beta chain sequences. V and J gene assignment, in a later analysis, came from comparing TCR nucleotide sequences with IMGT/GENE-DB human TR gene sequences. In a later analysis, CDR3 sequences and most-parsimonious VDJ recombination scenarios were assigned using the TCRdist pipeline. A later analysis defined each TCR beta chain by its CDR3 amino acid sequence plus V-gene family, and excluded reads lacking a unique V-gene family. A later analysis removed 550 to 700 highly shared, low-generation-probability nucleotide sequences to deal with suspected cross-contamination and a sequencing artifact. For each public chain, a later analysis derived a clonal expansion index from normalized ranks of inferred template counts within each repertoire. A later analysis computed generation probabilities with a VDJ recombination model fitted to out-of-frame rearrangements, and checked the results against IGoR. A later analysis scored TCR-TCR, TCR-HLA and TCR-CMV co-occurrence with hypergeometric tests, applying a repertoire-size bias correction to TCR pairs. False discovery rates were estimated in a later analysis by permuting HLA or CMV assignments 20 times. A later analysis grouped co-occurring TCRs with DBSCAN, adding TCRdist sequence similarity when clustering within HLA-allele-positive subsets. Co-occurrence clustering excluded repertoires with fewer than 30,000 or more than 120,000 public chains, plus five with anomalous nucleotide sharing. Entries here come from immuneACCESS through TCRdb and include only in-frame sequences with V and J called. Some clones fail to appear in such tables; in the studies checked, an unresolved V gene covers under half of the shortfall, and the cause of the remainder is unknown. Clone size and V and J calls were adopted from that table, with D and trimming inferred from the DNA. Here the sample has around 140,000 clones; around 73% occur a single time. The ten most abundant clones make up under 1.5% of the sample.

Based on the germline V gene, the CDR1 and CDR2 sequences are SGHRS and YFSETQ. V was cut back by 1 base and J by 5 bases, leaving a gap of 14 bases between them. The CDR3 measures 15 amino acids from cysteine to phenylalanine. Only the CDR3 DNA stays, 45 bases, in frame from base 1. This TCR was recovered from a female donor in good health and CMV-seronegative. The sample comprised PBMCs. The chain uses TRBV5-1 and TRBJ2-3; TRBD2 is perhaps the D gene, given 6 matching bases. At the DNA level, the sequence is TGCGCCAGCAGCTTGTCCGGGGGTGTCGGAGATACGCAGTATTTT. Its translation reads: CASSLSGGVGDTQYF.